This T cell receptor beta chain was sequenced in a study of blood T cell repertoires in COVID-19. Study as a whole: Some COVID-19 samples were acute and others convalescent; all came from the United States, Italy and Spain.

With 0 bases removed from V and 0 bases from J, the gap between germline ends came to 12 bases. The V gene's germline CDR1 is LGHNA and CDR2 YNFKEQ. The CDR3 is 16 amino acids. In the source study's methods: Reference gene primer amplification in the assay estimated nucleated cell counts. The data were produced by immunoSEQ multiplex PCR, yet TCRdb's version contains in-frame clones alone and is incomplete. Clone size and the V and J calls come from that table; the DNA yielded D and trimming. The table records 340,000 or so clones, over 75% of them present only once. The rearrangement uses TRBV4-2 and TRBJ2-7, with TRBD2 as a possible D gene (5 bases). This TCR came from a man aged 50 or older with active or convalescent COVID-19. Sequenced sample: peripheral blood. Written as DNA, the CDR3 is TGTGCCAGCAGCCAAGAGTGGCCGGGGAACTCCTACGAGCAGTACTTC. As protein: CASSQEWPGNSYEQYF.